These T cell receptor beta chains were read from a single sample in a study of vaccination and CD4 T cells after COVID-19. Via MiXCR, TCRdb re-called the PCR reads, giving one row per CDR3 protein. The table lists over 6,000 distinct CDR3 sequences, 77% of them singletons. Their cognate antigens are unknown. The sequenced sample consisted of CD4+ T cells from blood, cultured in vitro. The source is a human donor who had recovered from COVID-19. CDR3s include the opening cysteine and the closing phenylalanine or tryptophan. D genes are given only for firm matches.

cdr3_nt | cdr3_aa | j_call | d_call | v_call
TGTGCCAGCACTCGACAGGGTTGGAACGGGGAGACCCAGTACTTC | CASTRQGWNGETQYF | TRBJ2-5 | TRBD1 | TRBV2
TGTGCCAGCAGACCCAGGATGGGCAGGGGAGAATCTTATAGCAATCAGCCCCAGCATTTT | CASRPRMGRGESYSNQPQHF | TRBJ1-5 | - | TRBV5-6
TGTGCCAGCAGTTTTCCGGGACAGGAACGTGGCTACACCTTC | CASSFPGQERGYTF | TRBJ1-2 | TRBD1 | TRBV6-5
TGTGCCAGCAGTCAACCGCGGGAGCTTTCACCCCTCCACTTT | CASSQPRELSPLHF | TRBJ1-6 | - | TRBV7-9
TGCAGTGCTAGAGATCAGACTAGCGGGGTCTACGAGCAGTACTTC | CSARDQTSGVYEQYF | TRBJ2-7 | TRBD2 | TRBV20-1
TGCAGTGCTAGATACGGGTACGAGCAGTACTTC | CSARYGYEQYF | TRBJ2-7 | - | TRBV20-1
TGTGCCAGCAGCTTACGGGGCGCCCAAGCCCAGCATTTT | CASSLRGAQAQHF | TRBJ1-5 | - | TRBV7-2
TGCAGTGCTGGGAGCGGGAGCACAGATACGCAGTATTTT | CSAGSGSTDTQYF | TRBJ2-3 | - | TRBV20-1
TGTGCCAGTAGTAGGCCCGGGACAGGGAGGAATCAGCCCCAGCATTTT | CASSRPGTGRNQPQHF | TRBJ1-5 | TRBD1 | TRBV19
TGTGCCAGCAGCCCAGGGTGGGGCAATCAGCCCCAGCATTTT | CASSPGWGNQPQHF | TRBJ1-5 | - | TRBV6-2/TRBV6-3
TGTGCCAGCAGACGAGTGGGTTTACAAGAGACCCAGTACTTC | CASRRVGLQETQYF | TRBJ2-5 | - | TRBV11-2
TGTGCCAGCAGCTTATCCGAGAACACTGAAGCTTTCTTT | CASSLSENTEAFF | TRBJ1-1 | - | TRBV7-6
TGTGCCACCAGTGGCCAGGGACGGCAAAACTCCTACAATGAGCAGTTCTTC | CATSGQGRQNSYNEQFF | TRBJ2-1 | - | TRBV24-1